The T cell receptor beta chain under discussion was sequenced for a study of read filtering for tumor transcriptome and immune sequencing. Study-level results: Approximately 82% of IR-seq clonotypes had a single read, yet these held approximately 3.7% of reads.

This clonotype was seen ten or more times. Its target is not known. This library used roughly 400 ng RNA and molecular barcoded adaptors spanning alpha/delta and beta/gamma chains. One entry per CDR3 protein, called by TCRdb with MiXCR from the reads. The repertoire holds tens of thousands of distinct CDR3 sequences, with roughly a fifth as singletons. The sample consisted of a population of CD138-negative cells sorted from bone marrow. The TCR sequence derives from a donor aged 40 or older with multiple myeloma.

CDR3 coding DNA: TGTGCCAGCGTGGGGGGTTCCTACAATGAGCAGTTCTTC. It translates to CASVGGSYNEQFF. This chain joins TRBV7-9 and TRBJ2-1, with D tentatively TRBD2 (6 bases). V gave up 8 bases and J gave up 1 base, with 9 bases separating them. Germline V gene sequence: CDR1 SEHNR, CDR2 FQNEAQ (reference sequence). The CDR3 is 13 residues long.